This T cell receptor beta chain emerged from a study of blood T cell repertoires in COVID-19. Some clones are missing from TCRdb's copy, which holds only in-frame ones; the method was immunoSEQ multiplex PCR. The table records 100,000 or so clones, roughly 92% of them present only once. The CDR3 sequence is 16 residues long. The germline gives CDR1 SGHAT, CDR2 FQDESV (reference sequence). With V trimmed by 1 base and J by 5 bases, 8 bases remained unmatched. Sequenced material: peripheral blood. The V and J genes are TRBV11-1 and TRBJ1-1; 9 positions agree with TRBD1. The clonotype was recovered from a man between 65 and 79 years old with acute or convalescent COVID-19. The CDR3 spells CASSLGSGQGWTEAFF. CDR3 bases: TGTGCCAGCAGCTTAGGGTCCGGACAGGGGTGGACTGAAGCTTTCTTT.